The 12 T cell receptor beta chains below come from one sample, sequenced in a study of T cell changes during pregnancy in multiple sclerosis. Only in-frame clones appear in the TCRdb table, and some are missing; sequencing was by immunoSEQ multiplex PCR. The table includes some 40,000 clones, roughly 88% detected once. The material was peripheral blood, obtained in the second trimester of pregnancy. These receptors originate from a female donor in good health, enrolled as a control in a pregnancy study.

The rearrangement joins TRBV14 to TRBJ2-5, with 10 bases lining up with TRBD2. Germline V gene lookup returns CDR1 SGHDN and CDR2 FVKESK. Trimming cost V 4 bases and J 3 bases; bases outside gene matches: 17. CDR3 length equals 19 residues. The chain's CDR3 is CASSLTRASGRNVKETQYF. The CDR3 nucleotides read TGTGCCAGCAGCCTCACGAGGGCTAGCGGGAGAAACGTTAAAGAGACCCAGTACTTC.

This clone appeared once. The V and J genes are TRBV6-6 and TRBJ2-7, with a possible D match to TRBD1 (6 bases). The CDR3 is 11 amino acids. The germline CDR1 and CDR2 sequences are MNHNY and SVGAGI (reference sequence). Between the trimmed V and J ends, which lost 5 bases and 7 bases, there was a span of 9 bases. The CDR3 loop is CASSRGTEQYF. CDR3 DNA sequence: TGTGCCAGCAGTAGAGGGACAGAGCAGTACTTC.

The chain uses TRBV10-3 and TRBJ2-1; weak D call: TRBD2 (7 bases). Germline loops: CDR1 ENHRY, CDR2 SYGVKD. With 0 bases removed from V and 5 bases from J, the gap between germline ends came to 14 bases. This CDR3 has 16 amino acids. DNA of the CDR3: TGTGCCATCAGTGAGTCGGGGGGGGGCCTCAACAATGAGCAGTTCTTC. It is translated as CAISESGGGLNNEQFF.

On this clone itself: One junction end disagrees with the germline gene, perhaps due to a read error. Other nucleotide sequences in the sample specify the same CDR3. The chain carries TRBV6-1 and TRBJ1-6; D remains unclear. Germline CDR1 MNHNS, CDR2 SASEGT. The CDR3 consists of 12 residues. CDR3 nucleotides: TGTGCCAGCAGTGAATTCGAGCCTGAAGTCGACTTT. Its protein is CASSEFEPEVDF.

This clone has just a few counts. The chain employs TRBV19 and TRBJ1-1; the D gene is possibly TRBD1 (5 bases). The CDR3 is 13 amino acids. The V gene lost 3 bases and the J gene lost 4 bases, with 9 bases spanning the gap. The germline V gene encodes CDR1 LNHDA and CDR2 SQIVND (reference sequence). The CDR3 reads CASSIWGGTEAFF. Here the CDR3 DNA reads TGTGCCAGTAGTATCTGGGGGGGCACTGAAGCTTTCTTT.

The V gene is TRBV25-1, the J gene TRBJ2-5; possible D gene TRBD2, 5 bases. V was cut by 2 bases and J by 0 bases, with 13 bases left in between. Germline assignment: CDR1 MGHDK and CDR2 SYGVNS. This CDR3 has 16 residues. CDR3 protein: CASSEGSSLYQETQYF. CDR3 nucleotides: TGTGCCAGCAGTGAAGGATCTAGCCTTTACCAAGAGACCCAGTACTTC.

The chain combines TRBV25-1 with TRBJ2-5, with D possibly TRBD1 on 6 matching bases. Matching the DNA end better, TRBJ2-7 makes the J call doubtful. Germline V gene sequence: CDR1 MGHDK, CDR2 SYGVNS. The CDR3 spans 11 residues. The CDR3 loop reads CASSTGYEQYF. The CDR3, as DNA: TGTGCCAGCAGTACAGGGTACGAGCAGTACTTC.

J is TRBJ2-7 and V is TRBV5-1, with D tentatively TRBD1 (7 bases). Between the trimmed V and J ends, which lost 4 bases and 0 bases, there was a span of 14 bases. The CDR3 extends over 15 amino acids. The germline gives CDR1 SGHRS, CDR2 YFSETQ. The CDR3, as DNA: TGCGCCAGCAGCCAGGGGGGCGCGAGCTCCTACGAGCAGTACTTC. Translation: CASSQGGASSYEQYF.

The rearrangement joins TRBV13 to TRBJ2-3, with 7 nucleotides matching TRBD2. Germline V gene lookup returns CDR1 PRHDT and CDR2 FYEKMQ (reference sequence). The CDR3 is 14 amino acids. V shed 4 bases and J 6 bases; nucleotides not matched to a gene: 7. CDR3 sequence (DNA): TGTGCCAGCAGCTACGGGGGAGGGCCGGATACGCAGTATTTT. It is translated as CASSYGGGPDTQYF. Looking up the rest from reference TRBV13 and TRBJ2-3 gives the full variable domain: AAGVIQSPRHLIKEKRETATLKCYPIPRHDTVYWYQQGPGQDPQFLISFYEKMQSDKGSIPDRFSAQQFSDYHSELNMSSLELGDSALYFCASSYGGGPDTQYFGPGTRLTVL.

The chain employs TRBV7-2 and TRBJ2-1, with D unresolved. V was pared by 4 bases and J by 2 bases, with 12 bases between. Germline V gives CDR1 SGHTA, CDR2 FQGNSA. CDR3 length: 15 residues. CDR3 region: CASSSWYTAYNEQFF. CDR3 DNA: TGTGCCAGCAGCTCTTGGTACACAGCCTACAATGAGCAGTTCTTC.

The J gene is TRBJ2-1, the V gene TRBV6-1; TRBD2 matches at 8 bases. This CDR3 has 15 residues. Looked up from germline, CDR1 is MNHNS and CDR2 is SASEGT. The J segment lost 4 bases and the V segment lost 5 bases, leaving 7 bases of the junction unmatched. The CDR3 DNA follows: TGTGCCAGCAGTCAACGAGCGGGGGAGTACAATGAGCAGTTCTTC. The encoded protein is CASSQRAGEYNEQFF.

The V gene is TRBV7-2, the J gene TRBJ1-5; 7 bases match TRBD1. The CDR3 consists of 16 residues. The J segment lost 0 bases and the V segment lost 4 bases, leaving 6 bases of the junction unmatched. CDR1 is SGHTA, CDR2 FQGNSA, per germline. The CDR3 sequence: CASSWDRALSNQPQHF. Here the CDR3 DNA reads TGTGCCAGCAGCTGGGACAGAGCCCTTAGCAATCAGCCCCAGCATTTT.